This entry lists 29 T cell receptor beta chains sequenced from one sample in a study of OX40 agonist ivuxolimab in advanced cancers. Clones were read by immunoSEQ multiplex PCR, and TCRdb kept only the in-frame ones, dropping some. The sample holds about 98,000 clones, 87% seen once. The source was CD4+ or CD8+ T cells sorted from blood, collected in a trial of the OX40 agonist ivuxolimab. Source of these receptors: an adult with an advanced solid tumor such as melanoma, head and neck, liver or kidney cancer.

This clone was seen once. The chain joins TRBV7-9 to TRBJ2-3; 7 bases are a match to TRBD1. CDR1 and CDR2 from the germline V gene are SEHNR and FQNEAQ (reference sequence). The V segment lost 5 bases and the J segment 2 bases; nucleotides outside the gene matches: 7. This CDR3 contains 15 residues. CDR3 sequence: CASSGQGVFTDTQYF. As DNA, the CDR3 is TGTGCCAGCAGCGGGCAGGGGGTCTTCACAGATACGCAGTATTTT.

This clone has only a few counts. The rearrangement links TRBV5-5 to TRBJ2-7; D gene uncertain. Germline V CDR1 and CDR2: SGHKS, YYEKEE (reference sequence). Trimming shortened V by 4 bases and J by 2 bases, and 4 bases separated the two germline ends. CDR3 length: 11 amino acids. The CDR3: CASSTTYEQYF. In nucleotides, the CDR3 is TGTGCCAGCAGCACCACCTACGAGCAGTACTTC.

The gene calls are TRBV18 and TRBJ2-3; D uncertain. Trimming left V 0 bases short and J 3 bases short, with 10 bases between. Germline-derived CDR1 and CDR2 are KGHSH and LQKENI. CDR3 length equals 15 residues. The CDR3 region is CASSPPSTTTDTQYF. The CDR3 nucleotides are TGTGCCAGCTCACCACCGAGCACTACTACAGATACGCAGTATTTT.

V is TRBV10-3 and J is TRBJ2-1; D perhaps matches TRBD2 (6 bases). V dropped 3 bases and J dropped 7 bases, with 28 bases sitting between them. The germline V gene has CDR1 ENHRY and CDR2 SYGVKD. The CDR3 covers 19 residues. This chain's CDR3 is CAISDPVFTRSGTPNEQFF. Here the CDR3 DNA reads TGTGCCATCAGTGACCCGGTTTTCACCCGGTCGGGGACTCCTAATGAGCAGTTCTTC.

This chain uses TRBV7-6 with TRBJ2-2; 7 nucleotides agree with TRBD1. Germline V lookup: CDR1 SGHVS, CDR2 FNYEAQ. V shed 5 bases, J shed 5 bases, and the junction held 11 bases outside the gene matches. The CDR3 loop spans 16 amino acids. Written as DNA, the CDR3 is TGTGCCAGCAGCCCCCGACAGGGAAGCTCTACCGGGGAGCTGTTTTTT. Translated, it gives CASSPRQGSSTGELFF.

The chain uses TRBV9 and TRBJ1-4; 8 bases align to TRBD1. The V segment lost 2 bases and the J segment 4 bases; nucleotides outside the gene matches: 7. The CDR3 extends over 16 amino acids. In germline, CDR1 is SGDLS, CDR2 YYNGEE. In nucleotides, the CDR3 is TGTGCCAGCAGCGTCCTAACAGGGGGGCTTAATGAAAAACTGTTTTTT. Translation gives CASSVLTGGLNEKLFF.

The J gene is TRBJ2-5, the V gene TRBV7-9; the D is unclear. Germline CDR1 is SEHNR and CDR2 is FQNEAQ (reference sequence). V lost 0 bases to trimming and J lost 2 bases, with 7 bases between them. The CDR3 totals 14 residues. The CDR3 region has the DNA TGTGCCAGCAGCTTAGCGGCAGCACAAGAGACCCAGTACTTC. The encoded protein is CASSLAAAQETQYF.

As DNA, the CDR3 is TGTGCCAGTAGTATAGACCCCGGGGGGGAGCTGTTTTTT. Its translation: CASSIDPGGELFF. The V call is TRBV19, the J call TRBJ2-2; D gene ambiguous. The germline V and J ends were trimmed by 0 bases and 8 bases, with 7 bases remaining between them. The CDR3 has 13 residues. The germline gives CDR1 LNHDA, CDR2 SQIVND (reference sequence).

The chain links TRBV4-1 to TRBJ2-2; 11 nucleotides match TRBD1. Germline V gene data show CDR1 as MGHRA and CDR2 as YSYEKL. The junction had 11 bases not matched to a gene; V was cut back by 4 bases and J by 4 bases. This CDR3 has 18 residues. The CDR3 coding sequence is TGCGCCAGCAGCCTTCCAGGACAGGGGGCTATATTCACCGGGGAGCTGTTTTTT. Translation: CASSLPGQGAIFTGELFF.

The chain carries TRBV11-2 and TRBJ2-3; D may be TRBD2 (6 bases). Trimming removed 2 bases from V and 13 bases from J, with 16 bases in between. CDR1 is SGHAT and CDR2 is FQNNGV in the germline V gene. CDR3 length: 13 residues. In DNA, the CDR3 is TGTGCCAGCAGCTTAAGCGTTGTGGGGGAGGAGTATTTT. It yields the protein CASSLSVVGEEYF.

The chain couples TRBV11-3 to TRBJ2-1; no clear D gene. CDR1 and CDR2 (germline): SGHNT, YENEEA. Trimming shortened V by 0 bases and J by 4 bases, and 4 bases separated the two germline ends. This CDR3 spans 13 amino acids. This CDR3 is CASSLDPYNEQFF. Here the CDR3 DNA reads TGTGCCAGCAGCTTAGATCCGTACAATGAGCAGTTCTTC.

This chain uses TRBV28 with TRBJ2-5; 11 bases map to TRBD2. From germline, CDR1 is MDHEN and CDR2 SYDVKM. The length of the CDR3 is 14 residues. The junction had 3 bases not matched to a gene; V was cut back by 7 bases and J by 2 bases. The DNA for the CDR3 is TGTGCCAGCACTATAGCGGGGGGGCAAGAGACCCAGTACTTC. Translating it yields CASTIAGGQETQYF.

The CDR3 DNA reads as TGCAGCGCGACCGGGTTTAGCACAGATACGCAGTATTTT. As protein: CSATGFSTDTQYF. The gene calls are TRBV29-1 and TRBJ2-3; no reliable D call. CDR3 length: 13 residues. Germline V gene data show CDR1 as SQVTM and CDR2 as ANQGSEA. Trimming cost V 7 bases and J 0 bases, with 11 bases left between them.

The chain uses TRBV19 and TRBJ1-3, with D maybe TRBD1 (5 bases). In germline, CDR1 is LNHDA, CDR2 SQIVND (reference sequence). Trimming took off 3 bases at V and 3 bases at J, with 9 bases between the two ends. This CDR3 spans 14 amino acids. This CDR3 is CASSIGGFGNTIYF. CDR3 nucleotides: TGTGCCAGTAGTATTGGGGGGTTTGGAAACACCATATATTTT.

This clone was detected once. This chain links TRBV18 with TRBJ2-2; 8 bases are a match to TRBD1. V shed 3 bases, J shed 0 bases, and the junction held 6 bases outside the gene matches. The germline V gene encodes CDR1 KGHSH and CDR2 LQKENI. CDR3 size: 17 residues. For the CDR3, the DNA is TGTGCCAGCTCACCTACCAAGGGACAGGCGAACACCGGGGAGCTGTTTTTT. It is translated as CASSPTKGQANTGELFF.

The chain has TRBV6-6 and TRBJ2-7; 9 positions match TRBD1. With 7 bases clipped from V and 5 bases from J, the junction kept 9 bases outside the gene matches. This CDR3 is built from 14 residues. Germline V gives CDR1 MNHNY, CDR2 SVGAGI (reference sequence). CDR3 bases: TGTGCCAGCACCGACCGGGACAGGGCCCACGAGCAGTACTTC. The encoded protein is CASTDRDRAHEQYF.

The rearrangement uses TRBV11-2 and TRBJ1-2; D is ambiguous. This CDR3 has 12 amino acids. Looked up from germline, CDR1 is SGHAT and CDR2 is FQNNGV. The V and J ends lost 0 bases and 7 bases respectively, with 6 bases between them. The CDR3 nucleotides read TGTGCCAGCAGCTTAGACGGCATTGGCTACACCTTC. It yields the protein CASSLDGIGYTF. Full variable domain (rest looked up from reference TRBV11-2 and TRBJ1-2): EAGVAQSPRYKIIEKRQSVAFWCNPISGHATLYWYQQILGQGPKLLIQFQNNGVVDDSQLPKDRFSAERLKGVDSTLKIQPAKLEDSAVYLCASSLDGIGYTFGSGTRLTVV.

The chain has TRBV7-9 and TRBJ2-5; 7 bases agree with TRBD2. Germline V lookup: CDR1 SEHNR, CDR2 FQNEAQ (reference sequence). V was pared by 7 bases and J by 5 bases, with 4 bases of the junction left unmatched. The CDR3 sequence is 12 residues long. The CDR3 loop is CASISGGETQYF. DNA for the CDR3: TGTGCCAGCATCTCCGGGGGGGAGACCCAGTACTTC.

This chain links TRBV4-2 with TRBJ2-7; TRBD2 aligns across 10 bases. Germline CDR1 and CDR2: LGHNA and YNFKEQ. V dropped 1 base and J dropped 6; count of bases not matched to a gene: 12. The CDR3 length is 17 residues. CDR3 nucleotides: TGTGCCAGCAGCCAAGCTTCGGGTTCTGGGACTAGCGTCGAGCAGTACTTC. It yields the protein CASSQASGSGTSVEQYF.

V is TRBV7-9 and J is TRBJ2-3, with TRBD1 identical over 7 bases. The germline CDR1 and CDR2 sequences are SEHNR and FQNEAQ (reference sequence). This CDR3 is built from 17 residues. Trimming took 5 bases from V and 2 from J; bases not matched to a gene: 13. CDR3 residues: CASSREQGPSSTDTQYF. CDR3 in DNA: TGTGCCAGCAGCCGCGAACAGGGGCCCTCATCCACAGATACGCAGTATTTT.

The V gene is TRBV5-4, the J gene TRBJ1-2; 9 positions match TRBD1. The CDR3 has 16 amino acids. CDR1 is SGHNT, CDR2 YYREEE, per germline (reference sequence). The V gene end was trimmed by 2 bases and the J gene end by 4 bases; junction bases not matched to a gene: 9. The CDR3 spells CASSLMTQGAGYGYTF. The CDR3 DNA sequence: TGTGCCAGCAGCTTAATGACACAGGGGGCTGGCTATGGCTACACCTTC.

J is TRBJ1-2 and V is TRBV4-3; 10 bases match TRBD1. Germline CDR1 and CDR2: LGHNA and YSLEER. V was clipped by 0 bases and J by 2 bases; unmatched bases: 9. This CDR3 contains 18 residues. The CDR3 spells CASSQDGTGAAYNYGYTF. CDR3 nucleotide sequence: TGCGCCAGCAGCCAAGATGGGACAGGGGCAGCCTACAACTATGGCTACACCTTC.

The chain combines TRBV29-1 with TRBJ2-1; 7 nucleotides agree with TRBD1. V trimming: 7 bases; J trimming: 7 bases; junction bases outside the gene matches: 19. Germline values: CDR1 SQVTM, CDR2 ANQGSEA. This CDR3 has 16 amino acids. CDR3 nucleotides: TGCAGCGCCCAGAGGGGGACGACAGGGATCGGTAATGAGCAGTTCTTC. Translation gives CSAQRGTTGIGNEQFF.

The J gene is TRBJ1-1, the V gene TRBV2, with D tentatively TRBD1 (5 bases). Germline V gene sequence: CDR1 SNHLY, CDR2 FYNNEI. The CDR3 is 13 amino acids. V gave up 6 bases and J gave up 2 bases, with 10 bases separating them. The DNA of the CDR3 is TGTGCCAGCAGGACAGACAGAAACACTGAAGCTTTCTTT. This sequence encodes CASRTDRNTEAFF.

On this clone: The CDR3 ends on some other residue instead of the conserved phenylalanine or tryptophan, so this is likely a read error. The DNA is omitted, as the CDR3 cannot be located on it reliably, and the CDR3 follows TCRdb's listing. Here the CDR3 reads CALPTAYNSPLHL. The chain has TRBV21-1 and TRBJ1-6. TRBV21-1 counts as a pseudogene. The CDR3 has 13 residues if both end residues are counted.

The rearrangement links TRBV11-2 to TRBJ2-3; D is ambiguous. The V end lost 0 bases, the J end lost 1 base, and 11 bases lay between the germline ends. Per germline, CDR1 SGHAT and CDR2 FQNNGV. The CDR3 is 16 amino acids. CDR3 nucleotides: TGTGCCAGCAGCTTAGATCGAGTCCCGGGCACAGATACGCAGTATTTT. This sequence encodes CASSLDRVPGTDTQYF.

Note on this clone: In the same sample, other DNA sequences code for this CDR3. The chain uses TRBV5-1 and TRBJ2-7, with a weak D call TRBD1 (5 bases). The V end was cut by 0 bases, the J end by 0 bases, with 10 bases between. The CDR3 length is 15 residues. Germline V gene sequence: CDR1 SGHRS, CDR2 YFSETQ. The CDR3 sequence is CASSLGGASSYEQYF. CDR3 DNA sequence: TGCGCCAGCAGCTTGGGTGGGGCAAGCTCCTACGAGCAGTACTTC. Drawing the rest from reference TRBV5-1 and TRBJ2-7, the complete variable domain is KAGVTQTPRYLIKTRGQQVTLSCSPISGHRSVSWYQQTPGQGLQFLFEYFSETQRNKGNFPGRFSGRQFSNSRSEMNVSTLELGDSALYLCASSLGGASSYEQYFGPGTRLTVT.

The V call is TRBV28, the J call TRBJ1-1; 7 bases are a match to TRBD1. From germline, CDR1 is MDHEN and CDR2 SYDVKM. The trim removed 6 bases at V and 5 bases at J, leaving 12 bases unmatched. The CDR3 contains 15 residues. CDR3 protein: CASRTRGPRGTEAFF. For the CDR3, the DNA is TGTGCCAGCAGAACAAGGGGGCCCCGAGGGACTGAAGCTTTCTTT.

The chain recombines TRBV4-2 with TRBJ2-2; D not resolved. CDR1 and CDR2 (germline): LGHNA, YNFKEQ. V lost 0 bases to trimming and J lost 7 bases, with 6 bases between them. The CDR3 is made up of 13 amino acids. The CDR3 loop is CASSQDWGGELFF. Here the CDR3 DNA reads TGTGCCAGCAGCCAAGATTGGGGCGGGGAGCTGTTTTTT.